In this sample, the clone carrying this T cell receptor beta chain turned up a few times. Its antigen remains unknown. The source of the sample is a study of blood T cells in healthy people across ages. The study's findings and limits: The lack of PBMC sorting stopped any conclusive naive versus antigen-experienced comparison.

Through a sample-barcoded 5' primer and a J-beta primer mix, a second PCR was run for about 7 to 12 cycles. TCRdb used MiXCR to reprocess the 5' RACE reads, holding one entry per CDR3 protein. Here the sample spans 1,500,000 or so distinct CDR3 sequences, about 42% being singletons. CDR1 is SGHTA and CDR2 is FQGNSA in the germline V gene. Between the trimmed V and J ends, which lost 8 bases and 0 bases, there was a span of 17 bases. The CDR3 length is 16 residues. This rearrangement joins TRBV7-2 to TRBJ2-1; a weak D match, TRBD2 (6 bases). The clonotype originates from a woman aged 18-29 years in good health. The specimen was blood. CDR3 region: CASGFAGQSSYNEQFF. CDR3 DNA: TGTGCCAGCGGATTTGCGGGGCAGAGCTCCTACAATGAGCAGTTCTTC.